A single sample gave rise to the 8 T cell receptor beta chains below, sequenced in a study of technical replicates of blood from four donors. Sequenced by immunoSEQ multiplex PCR; TCRdb stores in-frame clones only, minus some. The repertoire holds tens of thousands of clones, around 94% seen once, with around 0.37% in the top ten. Input material: T cells isolated from PBMCs. The receptors shown here come from a human donor in good health.

V usage is TRBV6-5 and J usage is TRBJ2-7; tentatively, D is TRBD2 (6 bases). This CDR3 is built from 13 residues. Germline V CDR1 and CDR2: MNHEY, SVGAGI. The germline V and J ends were trimmed by 4 bases and 4 bases, with 11 bases remaining between them. CDR3 sequence: CASSSGLLYEQYF. DNA for the CDR3: TGTGCCAGCAGTTCGGGACTTCTATACGAGCAGTACTTC.

The CDR3 bases are TGTGCCACCAGCAGCCACAGGGGTAACACTGAAGCTTTCTTT. As protein: CATSSHRGNTEAFF. The chain has TRBV15 and TRBJ1-1, with TRBD1 matching over 7 bases. Germline CDR1 is LNHNV and CDR2 is YYDKDF (reference sequence). The CDR3 contains 14 residues. The trim removed 3 bases at V and 2 bases at J, leaving 3 bases unmatched.

The V gene is TRBV7-9, the J gene TRBJ2-3; TRBD1 aligns across 7 bases. Germline values: CDR1 SEHNR, CDR2 FQNEAQ (reference sequence). The V segment lost 8 bases and the J segment 2 bases; nucleotides outside the gene matches: 4. The CDR3 spans 13 residues. For the CDR3, the DNA is TGTGCCAGCTCACAGGGGCACACAGATACGCAGTATTTT. Translated, it gives CASSQGHTDTQYF.

The rearrangement links TRBV10-3 to TRBJ2-2, with 8 bases aligning to TRBD1. Trimming at V came to 4 bases and at J to 3 bases, leaving 1 base not matched to a gene. The germline CDR1 and CDR2 sequences are ENHRY and SYGVKD. This CDR3 spans 14 amino acids. CDR3 sequence (DNA): TGTGCCATCAGTGTGACAGGGGACACCGGGGAGCTGTTTTTT. Protein: CAISVTGDTGELFF.

The chain has TRBV2 and TRBJ1-4; tentatively, D is TRBD1 (5 bases). Germline V CDR1 and CDR2: SNHLY, FYNNEI. V lost 6 bases, J lost 2 bases, and 28 bases lay in between. This CDR3 contains 20 residues. CDR3 protein: CASSRTEWTMEDRTNEKLFF. Written as DNA, the CDR3 is TGTGCCAGCAGCCGCACCGAATGGACAATGGAAGACCGGACTAATGAAAAACTGTTTTTT.

The V call is TRBV6-5, the J call TRBJ2-1; the D gene is possibly TRBD1 (5 bases). V lost 2 bases and J lost 9, with 17 bases in between. Germline V gene data show CDR1 as MNHEY and CDR2 as SVGAGI. This CDR3 spans 15 amino acids. The CDR3 spells CASSYTDTRSSEQFF. The DNA for the CDR3 is TGTGCCAGCAGTTACACGGACACACGGTCTAGTGAGCAGTTCTTC.

CDR3 nucleotides: TGCGCCAGCAGTGAGTCAGGACACTTAAGGACTGAAGCTTTCTTT. Amino acids: CASSESGHLRTEAFF. The chain has TRBV10-2 and TRBJ1-1; D is possibly TRBD1 (5 bases). Germline V gene sequence: CDR1 WSHSY, CDR2 SAAADI. V was trimmed by 0 bases and J by 5 bases, leaving 13 bases between them. The CDR3 contains 15 residues.

The chain combines TRBV6-4 with TRBJ2-2; D might be TRBD2 (7 bases). The germline V gene encodes CDR1 MRHNA and CDR2 SNTAGT. This CDR3 contains 17 residues. The germline V and J ends were trimmed by 0 bases and 0 bases, with 11 bases remaining between them. CDR3 sequence: CASSDSRGGSNTGELFF. DNA of the CDR3: TGTGCCAGCAGTGACTCGAGGGGGGGGTCGAACACCGGGGAGCTGTTTTTT.